Shown below are 5 T cell receptor beta chains from a single sample sequenced in a study of blood T cell repertoires in COVID-19. TCRdb's copy holds only in-frame clones and misses some; the assay was immunoSEQ multiplex PCR. This table has under 250,000 clones, 84% appearing once. Sequencing was done on a sample of peripheral blood. These receptors came from a man aged 50 to 60 with acute or convalescent COVID-19.

The rearrangement joins TRBV2 to TRBJ1-5; D unclear. This CDR3 spans 16 amino acids. Looked up from germline, CDR1 is SNHLY and CDR2 is FYNNEI. Trimming took 2 bases from V and 7 from J, leaving 18 bases between them. This chain's CDR3 is CASSERVGSGNQPQHF. CDR3 coding DNA: TGTGCCAGCAGTGAAAGGGTTGGGTCGGGGAACCAGCCCCAGCATTTT.

The chain carries TRBV19 and TRBJ1-2; D is undetermined. Germline lookup yields CDR1 LNHDA and CDR2 SQIVND (reference sequence). There are 13 residues in the CDR3. V lost 6 bases and J lost 4, with 12 bases in between. CDR3 DNA: TGTGCCAGTAGCGCAAACTCCGGCTATGGCTACACCTTC. Amino acid sequence: CASSANSGYGYTF.

The chain employs TRBV3-1 (or the pseudogene TRBV3-2) and TRBJ1-1; D unclear. The CDR3 is made up of 13 amino acids. Trimming took 1 base from V and 10 from J, leaving 13 bases between them. Germline V gene sequence: CDR1 LGHDT, CDR2 YNNKEL (reference sequence). The CDR3: CASSQGAATRAFF. The CDR3 DNA sequence: TGTGCCAGCAGCCAAGGCGCGGCGACGCGAGCTTTCTTT.

The chain is built from TRBV19 and TRBJ2-1; a weak D match, TRBD2 (6 bases). The V end was cut by 5 bases, the J end by 6 bases, with 14 bases between. The germline V gene encodes CDR1 LNHDA and CDR2 SQIVND (reference sequence). The CDR3 sequence is 14 residues long. The CDR3 protein is CASSALAGSNEQFF. CDR3 bases: TGTGCCAGTAGTGCACTAGCCGGGTCCAATGAGCAGTTCTTC.

This sequence joins TRBV5-5 and TRBJ2-5; 14 bases match TRBD2. V gave up 4 bases and J gave up 7 bases; unmatched junction bases: 9. In germline, CDR1 is SGHKS, CDR2 YYEKEE (reference sequence). CDR3 size: 16 residues. The CDR3, as DNA: TGTGCCAGCAGCACTCTCGGGACTAGCGGGGGACGGACCCAGTACTTC. Residues: CASSTLGTSGGRTQYF.